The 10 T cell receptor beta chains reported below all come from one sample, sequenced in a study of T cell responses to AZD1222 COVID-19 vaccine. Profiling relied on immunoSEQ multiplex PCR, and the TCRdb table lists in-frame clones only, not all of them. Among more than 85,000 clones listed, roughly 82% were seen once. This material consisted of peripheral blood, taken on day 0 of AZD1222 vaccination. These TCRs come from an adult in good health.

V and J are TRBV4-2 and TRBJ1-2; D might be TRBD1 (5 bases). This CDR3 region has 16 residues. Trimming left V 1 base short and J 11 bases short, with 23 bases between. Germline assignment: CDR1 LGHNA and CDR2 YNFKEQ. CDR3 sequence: CASSQGQDTTYVVYTF. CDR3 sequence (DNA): TGTGCCAGCAGCCAAGGCCAGGACACCACTTATGTAGTATACACCTTC.

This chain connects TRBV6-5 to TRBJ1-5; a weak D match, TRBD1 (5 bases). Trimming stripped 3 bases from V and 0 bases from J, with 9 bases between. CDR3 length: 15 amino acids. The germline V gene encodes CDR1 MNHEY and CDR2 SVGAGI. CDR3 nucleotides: TGTGCCAGCAGTTATCAGGGATATAGCAATCAGCCCCAGCATTTT. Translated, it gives CASSYQGYSNQPQHF.

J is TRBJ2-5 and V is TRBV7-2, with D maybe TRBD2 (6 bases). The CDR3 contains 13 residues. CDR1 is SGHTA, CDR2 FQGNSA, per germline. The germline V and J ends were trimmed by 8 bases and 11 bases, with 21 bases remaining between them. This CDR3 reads CASSSAGLTVQYF. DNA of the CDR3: TGTGCCAGCTCCTCCGCGGGGCTCACGGTTCAGTACTTC.

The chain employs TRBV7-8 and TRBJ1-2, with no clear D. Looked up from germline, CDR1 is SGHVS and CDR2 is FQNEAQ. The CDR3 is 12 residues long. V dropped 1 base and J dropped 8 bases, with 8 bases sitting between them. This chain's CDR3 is CASSLVRGGYTF. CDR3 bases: TGTGCCAGCAGCTTAGTACGGGGAGGCTACACCTTC.

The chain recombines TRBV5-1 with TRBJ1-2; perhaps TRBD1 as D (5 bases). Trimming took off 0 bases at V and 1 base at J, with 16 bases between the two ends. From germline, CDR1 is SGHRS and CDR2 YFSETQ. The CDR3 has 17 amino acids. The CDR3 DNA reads TGCGCCAGCAGCTTGGGACCCACCGGGAGGGGTAACTATGGCTACACCTTC. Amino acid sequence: CASSLGPTGRGNYGYTF.

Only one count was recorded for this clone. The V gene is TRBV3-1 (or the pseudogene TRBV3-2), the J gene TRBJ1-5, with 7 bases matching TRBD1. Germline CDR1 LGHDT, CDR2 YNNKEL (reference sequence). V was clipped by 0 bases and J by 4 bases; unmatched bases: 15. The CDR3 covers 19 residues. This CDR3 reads CASSQDFPSTGDGNQPQHF. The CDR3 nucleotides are TGTGCCAGCAGCCAAGATTTCCCGTCAACAGGGGATGGGAATCAGCCCCAGCATTTT.

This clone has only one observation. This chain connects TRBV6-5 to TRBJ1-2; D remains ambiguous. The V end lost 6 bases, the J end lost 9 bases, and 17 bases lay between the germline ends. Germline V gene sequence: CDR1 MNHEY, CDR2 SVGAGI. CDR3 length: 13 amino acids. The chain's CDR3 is CASSVWLQESYTF. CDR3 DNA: TGTGCCAGCAGCGTGTGGCTTCAGGAGAGCTACACCTTC.

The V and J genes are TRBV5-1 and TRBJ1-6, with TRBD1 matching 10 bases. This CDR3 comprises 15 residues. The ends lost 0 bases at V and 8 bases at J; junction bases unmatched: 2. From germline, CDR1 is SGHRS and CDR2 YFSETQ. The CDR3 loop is CASSLGQGAHSPLHF. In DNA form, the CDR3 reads TGCGCCAGCAGCTTGGGACAGGGGGCCCATTCACCCCTCCACTTT.

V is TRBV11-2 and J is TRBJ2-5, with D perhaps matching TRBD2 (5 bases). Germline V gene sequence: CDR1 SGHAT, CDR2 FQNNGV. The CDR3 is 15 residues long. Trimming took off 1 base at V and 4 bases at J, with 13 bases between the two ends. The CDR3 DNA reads TGTGCCAGCAGCTTAGCCTCTAGCCCCTCAGAGACCCAGTACTTC. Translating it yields CASSLASSPSETQYF.

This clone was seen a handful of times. In nucleotides, the CDR3 is TGCGCCAGCAGCCAAGAACCGGGGGAGACCCAGTACTTC. It specifies CASSQEPGETQYF. The V and J genes are TRBV4-3 and TRBJ2-5, with D perhaps matching TRBD2 (5 bases). The length of the CDR3 is 13 residues. Germline assignment: CDR1 LGHNA and CDR2 YSLEER. Trimming stripped 0 bases from V and 5 bases from J, with 7 bases between.